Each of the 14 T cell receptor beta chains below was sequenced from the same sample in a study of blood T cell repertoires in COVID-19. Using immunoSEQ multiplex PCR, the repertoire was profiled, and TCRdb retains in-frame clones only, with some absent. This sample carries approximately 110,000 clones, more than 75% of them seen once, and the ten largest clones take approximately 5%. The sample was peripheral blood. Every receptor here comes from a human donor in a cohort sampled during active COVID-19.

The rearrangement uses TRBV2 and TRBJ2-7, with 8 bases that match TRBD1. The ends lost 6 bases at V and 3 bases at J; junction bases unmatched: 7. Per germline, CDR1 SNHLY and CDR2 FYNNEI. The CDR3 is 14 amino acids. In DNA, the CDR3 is TGTGCCAGCAGAGCCGGGACAGGCGTCTACGAGCAGTACTTC. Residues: CASRAGTGVYEQYF.

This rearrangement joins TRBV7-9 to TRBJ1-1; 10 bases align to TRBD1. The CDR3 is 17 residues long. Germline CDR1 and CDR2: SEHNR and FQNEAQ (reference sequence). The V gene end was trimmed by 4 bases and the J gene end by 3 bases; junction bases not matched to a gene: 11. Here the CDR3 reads CASSYGTGESIHTEAFF. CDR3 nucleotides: TGTGCCAGCAGCTACGGGACAGGGGAATCGATACACACTGAAGCTTTCTTT. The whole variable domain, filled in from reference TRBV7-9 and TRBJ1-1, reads DTGVSQNPRHKITKRGQNVTFRCDPISEHNRLYWYRQTLGQGPEFLTYFQNEAQLEKSRLLSDRFSAERPKGSFSTLEIQRTEQGDSAMYLCASSYGTGESIHTEAFFGQGTRLTVV.

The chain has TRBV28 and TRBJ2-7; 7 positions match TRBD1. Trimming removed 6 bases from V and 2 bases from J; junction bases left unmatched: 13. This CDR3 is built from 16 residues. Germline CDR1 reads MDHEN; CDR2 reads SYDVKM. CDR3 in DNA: TGTGCCAGCAGCCCAACCCCCTGGGACAGTACCTACGAGCAGTACTTC. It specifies CASSPTPWDSTYEQYF. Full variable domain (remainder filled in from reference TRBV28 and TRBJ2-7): DVKVTQSSRYLVKRTGEKVFLECVQDMDHENMFWYRQDPGLGLRLIYFSYDVKMKEKGDIPEGYSVSREKKERFSLILESASTNQTSMYLCASSPTPWDSTYEQYFGPGTRLTVT.

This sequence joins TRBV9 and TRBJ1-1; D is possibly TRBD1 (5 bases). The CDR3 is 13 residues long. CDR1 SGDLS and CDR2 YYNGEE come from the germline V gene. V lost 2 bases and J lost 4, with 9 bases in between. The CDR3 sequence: CASSVGASTEAFF. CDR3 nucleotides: TGTGCCAGCAGCGTTGGGGCCAGCACTGAAGCTTTCTTT. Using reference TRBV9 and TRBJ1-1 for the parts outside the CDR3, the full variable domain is DSGVTQTPKHLITATGQRVTLRCSPRSGDLSVYWYQQSLDQGLQFLIQYYNGEERAKGNILERFSAQQFPDLHSELNLSSLELGDSALYFCASSVGASTEAFFGQGTRLTVV.

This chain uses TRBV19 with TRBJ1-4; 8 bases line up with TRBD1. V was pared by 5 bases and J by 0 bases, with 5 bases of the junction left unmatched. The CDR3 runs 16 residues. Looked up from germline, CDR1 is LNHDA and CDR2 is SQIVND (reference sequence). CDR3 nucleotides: TGTGCCAGTAGTGCGGACAGGGCTGCAACTAATGAAAAACTGTTTTTT. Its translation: CASSADRAATNEKLFF.

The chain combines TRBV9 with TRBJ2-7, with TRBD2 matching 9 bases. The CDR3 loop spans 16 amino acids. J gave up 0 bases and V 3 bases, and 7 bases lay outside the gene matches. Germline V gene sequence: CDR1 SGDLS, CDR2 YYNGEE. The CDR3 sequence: CASSGPSGGSSYEQYF. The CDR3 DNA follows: TGTGCCAGCAGCGGACCGAGCGGGGGGAGCTCCTACGAGCAGTACTTC. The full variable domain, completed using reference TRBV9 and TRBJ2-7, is DSGVTQTPKHLITATGQRVTLRCSPRSGDLSVYWYQQSLDQGLQFLIQYYNGEERAKGNILERFSAQQFPDLHSELNLSSLELGDSALYFCASSGPSGGSSYEQYFGPGTRLTVT.

Written as DNA, the CDR3 is TGTGCCAGCAGCGGACCCCGGGCCCCCGGAGCGGTATACTACGAGCAGTACTTC. This gives the protein CASSGPRAPGAVYYEQYF. J is TRBJ2-7 and V is TRBV9; weak D call: TRBD2 (5 bases). CDR3 length equals 18 residues. V was cut by 3 bases and J by 3 bases, with 25 bases left in between. Germline V gene sequence: CDR1 SGDLS, CDR2 YYNGEE.

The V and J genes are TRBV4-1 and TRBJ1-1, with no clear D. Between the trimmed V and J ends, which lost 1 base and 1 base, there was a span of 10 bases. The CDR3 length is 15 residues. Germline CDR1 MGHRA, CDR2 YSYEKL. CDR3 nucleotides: TGCGCCAGCAGCCAAGGGAGGTTTGAGAACACTGAAGCTTTCTTT. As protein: CASSQGRFENTEAFF.

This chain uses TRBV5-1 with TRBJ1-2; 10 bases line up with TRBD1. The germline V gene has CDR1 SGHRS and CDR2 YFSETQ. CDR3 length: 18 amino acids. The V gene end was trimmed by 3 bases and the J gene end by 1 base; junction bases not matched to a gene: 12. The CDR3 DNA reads TGCGCCAGCAGCTGGGAGGGACAGGGGAGTTTCTTTAACTATGGCTACACCTTC. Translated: CASSWEGQGSFFNYGYTF.

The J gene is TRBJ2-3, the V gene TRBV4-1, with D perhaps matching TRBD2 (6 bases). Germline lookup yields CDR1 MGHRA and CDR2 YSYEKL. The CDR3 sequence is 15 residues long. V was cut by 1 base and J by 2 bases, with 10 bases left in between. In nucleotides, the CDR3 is TGCGCCAGCAGCCAAGGGGTAGCGGTCACAGATACGCAGTATTTT. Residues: CASSQGVAVTDTQYF.

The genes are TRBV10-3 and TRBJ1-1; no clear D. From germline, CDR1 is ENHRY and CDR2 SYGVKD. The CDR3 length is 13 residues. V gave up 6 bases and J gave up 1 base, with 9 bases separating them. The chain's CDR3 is CAIRRQSNTEAFF. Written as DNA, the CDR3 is TGTGCCATCAGACGCCAGTCGAACACTGAAGCTTTCTTT.

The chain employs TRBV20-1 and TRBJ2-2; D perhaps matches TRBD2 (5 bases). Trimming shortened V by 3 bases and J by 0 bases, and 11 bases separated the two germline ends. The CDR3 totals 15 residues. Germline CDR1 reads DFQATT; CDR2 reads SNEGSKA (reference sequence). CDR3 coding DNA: TGCAGTGCTAGTACGGGGTTCGCGAACACCGGGGAGCTGTTTTTT. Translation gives CSASTGFANTGELFF.

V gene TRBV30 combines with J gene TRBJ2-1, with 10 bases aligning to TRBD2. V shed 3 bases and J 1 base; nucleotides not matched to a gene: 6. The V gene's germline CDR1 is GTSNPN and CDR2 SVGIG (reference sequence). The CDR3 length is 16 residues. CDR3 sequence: CAWRASGRGSYNEQFF. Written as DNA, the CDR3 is TGTGCCTGGAGGGCTAGCGGGAGAGGTTCCTACAATGAGCAGTTCTTC.

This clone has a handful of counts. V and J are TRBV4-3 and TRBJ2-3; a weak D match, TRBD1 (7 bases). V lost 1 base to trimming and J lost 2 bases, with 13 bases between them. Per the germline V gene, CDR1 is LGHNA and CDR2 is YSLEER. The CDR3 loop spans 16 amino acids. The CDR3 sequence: CASSQGLGGNTDTQYF. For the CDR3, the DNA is TGCGCCAGCAGCCAAGGACTAGGGGGCAACACAGATACGCAGTATTTT.